This T cell receptor (beta chain) appears in the sequencing data of a study of T cell responses to AZD1222 COVID-19 vaccine. Study findings and constraints: Donors were largely white British and mainly female; clonal diversity was possibly underestimated. Samples come after the peak T cell response, not at day 14.

V was shortened by 6 bases and J by 3 bases, with 12 bases between the two germline ends. Germline V CDR1 and CDR2: MNHNY, SVGAGI (reference sequence). This CDR3 has 13 amino acids. TCRdb's copy holds only in-frame clones and misses some; the assay was immunoSEQ multiplex PCR. The sample yields about 140,000 clones, approximately 95% seen once. With regard to this clone: Its antigen is not identified.

The rearrangement uses TRBV6-6 and TRBJ2-7, with a tentative D call TRBD2 (5 bases). This specimen was peripheral blood, taken on day 0 of MenACWY control vaccination. The receptor was derived from an adult in good health. Here the CDR3 reads CASSLREGYEQYF. The CDR3 nucleotides are TGTGCCAGCAGCCTACGTGAGGGCTACGAGCAGTACTTC.